What follows are 18 T cell receptor beta chains derived from one specimen sequenced in a study of T cells in Graves' hyperthyroidism and ophthalmopathy. From RNA transcripts, TCR beta CDR3 regions were amplified. The study used the HTBI primer set for a first-round RT-PCR of the TCR CDR3. TCRdb reprocessed the multiplex PCR reads with MiXCR, giving one entry per CDR3 protein. The sample comprises 450,000 to 550,000 distinct CDR3 sequences, approximately 25% of which are singletons, and 10% to 12% rests with the top ten. Material: blood. The source is a woman younger than 45 with Graves' ophthalmopathy.

This clonotype was seen repeatedly, ten times or more. The V and J genes are TRBV29-1 and TRBJ2-6; D is uncertain. Germline-derived CDR1 and CDR2 are SQVTM and ANQGSEA. This CDR3 contains 14 residues. V lost 5 bases and J lost 4, with 12 bases in between. CDR3 protein: CSVKTPAGANVLTF. The CDR3 DNA follows: TGCAGCGTTAAAACCCCTGCCGGGGCCAACGTCCTGACTTTC.

Ten or more counts support this clonotype. J is TRBJ2-7 and V is TRBV4-2, with D possibly being TRBD1 (5 bases). The CDR3 is 14 residues long. Trimming took 4 bases from V and 2 from J, leaving 12 bases between them. CDR1 LGHNA and CDR2 YNFKEQ come from the germline V gene. CDR3 protein: CASSPSMTAYEQYF. In DNA, the CDR3 is TGTGCCAGCAGCCCGTCTATGACAGCCTACGAGCAGTACTTC.

This clonotype occurred many times. The rearrangement joins TRBV6-2 or TRBV6-3 to TRBJ2-7, with 7 positions matching TRBD1. This CDR3 contains 16 residues. Unmatched junction bases numbered 11, after V lost 6 bases and J lost 0 bases. Germline CDR1 is MNHEY and CDR2 is SVGEGT. The CDR3: CASRPIRDSSSYEQYF. DNA for the CDR3: TGTGCCAGCAGACCTATCCGGGACAGCAGCTCCTACGAGCAGTACTTC.

This clonotype was observed many times. The genes are TRBV7-3 and TRBJ1-1; D not certain. The germline CDR1 and CDR2 sequences are SGHTA and FQGTGA. V lost 1 base and J 8 bases, leaving 14 bases between the germline ends. The CDR3 sequence is 14 residues long. The chain's CDR3 is CASSLSPGAVEAFF. The CDR3 coding sequence is TGTGCCAGCAGCTTAAGTCCCGGAGCGGTGGAAGCTTTCTTT.

In this sample, this clonotype turned up many times. This chain links TRBV7-2 with TRBJ1-2, with 9 positions matching TRBD1. The CDR3 runs 15 residues. Per the germline V gene, CDR1 is SGHTA and CDR2 is FQGNSA. J was trimmed by 2 bases and V by 4 bases; bases with no gene match: 5. In DNA form, the CDR3 reads TGTGCCAGCAGCTCAGGGGGACAGGGAAACTATGGCTACACCTTC. Amino acids: CASSSGGQGNYGYTF. Full variable domain (rest looked up from reference TRBV7-2 and TRBJ1-2): GAGVSQSPSNKVTEKGKDVELRCDPISGHTALYWYRQSLGQGLEFLIYFQGNSAPDKSGLPSDRFSAERTGGSVSTLTIQRTQQEDSAVYLCASSSGGQGNYGYTFGSGTRLTVV.

This clonotype was observed at least ten times. This chain joins TRBV12-3 or TRBV12-4 and TRBJ1-2; D gene ambiguous. V was clipped by 2 bases and J by 2 bases, with 6 bases between them. The CDR3 consists of 13 residues. DNA of the CDR3: TGTGCCAGCAGTTTATTTGAGAACTATGGCTACACCTTC. Amino acids: CASSLFENYGYTF.

This clonotype showed up many times. Possible read error: a much larger clone is one base away. The CDR3 end shows no conserved phenylalanine or tryptophan, and so a read error is likely. V gene TRBV12-3 or TRBV12-4 combines with J gene TRBJ1-2; D unclear. This CDR3 has 14 residues. The V gene lost 7 bases and the J gene lost 4 bases, with 16 bases spanning the gap. DNA of the CDR3: TGTGCCAGCAACGCCGGAACAATTAGCTATGGCTACACCCTC. The encoded protein is CASNAGTISYGYTL.

The rearrangement uses TRBV12-3 or TRBV12-4 and TRBJ2-7, with TRBD2 matching over 8 bases. The V segment lost 6 bases and the J segment 0 bases; nucleotides outside the gene matches: 13. This CDR3 region has 17 residues. The CDR3 sequence: CASSHRGGGPGSYEQYF. DNA for the CDR3: TGTGCCAGCAGCCATCGGGGGGGGGGACCGGGCTCCTACGAGCAGTACTTC.

This clonotype occurred many times. The genes are TRBV6-2 or TRBV6-3 and TRBJ1-1, with D unclear. CDR3 length: 12 residues. The germline CDR1 and CDR2 sequences are MNHEY and SVGEGT. Trimming took off 6 bases at V and 6 bases at J, with 11 bases between the two ends. CDR3: CASSWLRSEAFF. The CDR3 DNA sequence: TGTGCCAGCAGCTGGCTCCGGTCTGAAGCTTTCTTT.

This clonotype has ten or more counts. The chain carries TRBV3-1 and TRBJ2-7, with 10 positions matching TRBD1. Germline V gene sequence: CDR1 LGHDT, CDR2 YNNKEL (reference sequence). CDR3 size: 17 residues. Unmatched junction bases numbered 8, after V lost 3 bases and J lost 0 bases. DNA for the CDR3: TGTGCCAGCAGCCAGGGTTGGGGACAGGGGAGCTCCTACGAGCAGTACTTC. It is translated as CASSQGWGQGSSYEQYF.

This clonotype was picked up a small number of times. The J gene is TRBJ1-2, the V gene TRBV9; 9 bases agree with TRBD1. This CDR3 spans 16 amino acids. The germline V gene has CDR1 SGDLS and CDR2 YYNGEE. V lost 4 bases to trimming and J lost 5 bases; unmatched junction nucleotides: 12. In DNA form, the CDR3 reads TGTGCCAGCAGCATATCCGGGACAGGGAGGGTGTATGGCTACACCTTC. Encoded protein: CASSISGTGRVYGYTF.

This clonotype has at least ten counts. The chain combines TRBV25-1 with TRBJ1-3, with D possibly being TRBD1 (5 bases). The CDR3 totals 14 residues. Germline V gene sequence: CDR1 MGHDK, CDR2 SYGVNS. The ends were cut back, 4 bases at V and 5 bases at J, with 12 bases in the middle. In DNA, the CDR3 is TGTGCCAGCAGTGGAGGGGTCTCGAGAAACACCATATATTTT. It codes for CASSGGVSRNTIYF. Together with reference TRBV25-1 and TRBJ1-3, the CDR3 gives the full variable domain: EADIYQTPRYLVIGTGKKITLECSQTMGHDKMYWYQQDPGMELHLIHYSYGVNSTEKGDLSSESTVSRIRTEHFPLTLESARPSHTSQYLCASSGGVSRNTIYFGEGSWLTVV.

The chain recombines TRBV12-3 or TRBV12-4 with TRBJ1-1; D is ambiguous. V lost 7 bases and J lost 1, with 13 bases in between. This CDR3 contains 14 residues. DNA for the CDR3: TGTGCCAGCACTATTAGTCCTCCGAACACTGAAGCTTTCTTT. Translated, it gives CASTISPPNTEAFF.

Many counts were recorded for this clonotype. The chain links TRBV6-5 to TRBJ2-7; D unresolved. The CDR3 extends over 15 amino acids. Germline CDR1 MNHEY, CDR2 SVGAGI. V gave up 0 bases and J gave up 2 bases, with 11 bases separating them. The CDR3 loop reads CASSYSATEAYEQYF. The CDR3 DNA reads TGTGCCAGCAGTTACTCGGCAACTGAGGCCTACGAGCAGTACTTC.

This clonotype was seen ten or more times. CDR3 sequence reads: CAWSVRTNTEAFF. The DNA for the CDR3 is TGTGCCTGGAGTGTAAGGACTAACACTGAAGCTTTCTTT. V and J are TRBV30 and TRBJ1-1; no clear D gene. V was pared by 0 bases and J by 2 bases, with 7 bases between. Looked up from germline, CDR1 is GTSNPN and CDR2 is SVGIG (reference sequence). The CDR3 has 13 amino acids.

This clonotype has a count of ten or more. The J gene is TRBJ2-7, the V gene TRBV25-1; possibly TRBD1 for D (7 bases). The CDR3 extends over 17 amino acids. Trimming removed 3 bases at V and 3 bases at J, with 21 bases between. CDR1 and CDR2 (germline): MGHDK, SYGVNS. The CDR3 sequence is CASSDPDDREEDYEQYF. CDR3 DNA sequence: TGTGCCAGCAGTGACCCCGACGACAGGGAGGAAGACTACGAGCAGTACTTC.

This clonotype appeared a few times. An end of the junction does not agree with germline; a read error may underlie this. V usage is TRBV11-1 and J usage is TRBJ1-5; perhaps TRBD1 as D (6 bases). Germline loops: CDR1 SGHAT, CDR2 FQDESV (reference sequence). CDR3 length: 16 residues. CDR3 bases: TGTGTCAGCAGCTTAGTTGGAGGGGGTGGCAATCAGCCCCAGCATTTT. Protein sequence: CVSSLVGGGGNQPQHF.

In its sample, this clonotype was seen many times. The CDR3 spells CASRSTAWGSYTF. As DNA, the CDR3 is TGTGCCAGCAGGTCCACAGCGTGGGGAAGCTACACCTTC. This chain links TRBV6-5 with TRBJ1-2; D unclear. V shed 6 bases and J shed 9 bases, with 17 bases lying between them. The germline V gene has CDR1 MNHEY and CDR2 SVGAGI. This CDR3 has 13 residues.